One and the same sample provided the 22 T cell receptor beta chains below, sequenced in a study of blood T cell repertoires in COVID-19. Libraries were prepared by immunoSEQ multiplex PCR; TCRdb keeps only in-frame clonotypes and omits some of them. The data show roughly 110,000 clones, with about nine tenths seen just once and 6.8% held by the top ten. The sequenced material came from peripheral blood. These TCRs come from a man aged 45-65 years with active or convalescent COVID-19.

This chain joins TRBV6-6 and TRBJ2-3; 10 nucleotides agree with TRBD2. CDR3 length equals 14 residues. Germline values: CDR1 MNHNY, CDR2 SVGAGI (reference sequence). V dropped 6 bases and J dropped 3; count of bases not matched to a gene: 3. The CDR3 bases are TGTGCCAGCAGAAAGCGGGAGGGGACAGATACGCAGTATTTT. Its protein is CASRKREGTDTQYF.

The V and J genes are TRBV7-9 and TRBJ2-2, with 10 positions matching TRBD1. The CDR3 spans 17 residues. The germline V gene has CDR1 SEHNR and CDR2 FQNEAQ (reference sequence). Trimming took 3 bases from V and 4 from J; bases not matched to a gene: 8. The CDR3 region is CASSFAPGTGATGELFF. The CDR3 nucleotides read TGTGCCAGCAGCTTTGCTCCCGGGACAGGGGCCACCGGGGAGCTGTTTTTT.

CDR3: CASSSGLAVGQFF. The CDR3 DNA reads as TGTGCCAGCAGTTCAGGACTAGCGGTTGGGCAGTTCTTC. The chain joins TRBV27 to TRBJ2-1, with TRBD2 matching over 10 bases. This CDR3 region has 13 residues. With V trimmed by 4 bases and J by 12 bases, 6 bases remained unmatched. Germline V CDR1 and CDR2: MNHEY, SMNVEV (reference sequence).

This clone was observed once. This rearrangement joins TRBV6-1 to TRBJ1-6; D is ambiguous. The ends were cut back, 2 bases at V and 6 bases at J, with 14 bases in the middle. The CDR3 sequence is 16 residues long. In germline, CDR1 is MNHNS, CDR2 SASEGT. The CDR3 sequence: CASSEMLGVGNSPLHF. The CDR3 DNA reads as TGTGCCAGCAGTGAAATGTTGGGAGTTGGTAATTCACCCCTCCACTTT.

The CDR3 DNA is TGTGCCAGCTCACCACGAGGGCGGGAGCAATCCTACAATGAGCAGTTCTTC. Its translation: CASSPRGREQSYNEQFF. The V call is TRBV18, the J call TRBJ2-1; 7 bases map to TRBD2. The CDR3 is made up of 17 amino acids. Trimming removed 1 base from V and 1 base from J; junction bases left unmatched: 7. Germline values: CDR1 KGHSH, CDR2 LQKENI.

This sequence joins TRBV4-3 and TRBJ2-2; 10 bases agree with TRBD1. J was trimmed by 1 base and V by 2 bases; bases with no gene match: 4. Germline-derived CDR1 and CDR2 are LGHNA and YSLEER. The CDR3 loop spans 17 amino acids. The CDR3: CASSQPGTGENTGELFF. Here the CDR3 DNA reads TGCGCCAGCAGCCAACCAGGGACAGGGGAGAACACCGGGGAGCTGTTTTTT.

This clone was detected only a few times. The chain links TRBV6-5 to TRBJ2-2, with D unresolved. The germline V gene encodes CDR1 MNHEY and CDR2 SVGAGI. The CDR3 is made up of 13 amino acids. V gave up 6 bases and J gave up 1 base, with 6 bases separating them. Here the CDR3 DNA reads TGTGCCAGCAGGAGGCTGAACACCGGGGAGCTGTTTTTT. This codes for CASRRLNTGELFF.

The V and J genes are TRBV5-1 and TRBJ2-3; 14 bases align to TRBD2. The CDR3 totals 18 residues. In germline, CDR1 is SGHRS, CDR2 YFSETQ. J gave up 4 bases and V 4 bases, and 11 bases lay outside the gene matches. The CDR3: CASSDSGTSGRESDTQYF. The CDR3 DNA reads TGCGCCAGCAGCGACTCCGGGACTAGCGGGAGAGAATCAGATACGCAGTATTTT.

The chain has TRBV5-4 and TRBJ2-7; 10 positions agree with TRBD1. Germline assignment: CDR1 SGHNT and CDR2 YYREEE (reference sequence). The CDR3 length is 14 residues. Trimming cost V 0 bases and J 3 bases; bases outside gene matches: 0. CDR3 DNA sequence: TGTGCCAGCAGCTTGGGGACAGGGGGCTACGAGCAGTACTTC. This translates into CASSLGTGGYEQYF.

The V and J genes are TRBV2 and TRBJ2-5, with D possibly being TRBD1 (5 bases). With 1 base removed from V and 3 bases from J, the gap between germline ends came to 15 bases. The CDR3 is 16 amino acids. CDR1 is SNHLY, CDR2 FYNNEI, per germline. This CDR3 reads CASSEGGWVTEETQYF. The CDR3 DNA reads as TGTGCCAGCAGTGAAGGGGGTTGGGTGACAGAAGAGACCCAGTACTTC.

This clone was seen a single time. This chain uses TRBV2 with TRBJ1-4, with D hard to call. V dropped 10 bases and J dropped 0 bases, with 9 bases sitting between them. This CDR3 is 13 amino acids long. Germline V gene data show CDR1 as SNHLY and CDR2 as FYNNEI. DNA of the CDR3: TGTGCCACCGAGGGCACAACTAATGAAAAACTGTTTTTT. Its protein product is CATEGTTNEKLFF. Looking up the rest from reference TRBV2 and TRBJ1-4 gives the full variable domain: EPEVTQTPSHQVTQMGQEVILRCVPISNHLYFYWYRQILGQKVEFLVSFYNNEISEKSEIFDDQFSVERPDGSNFTLKIRSTKLEDSAMYFCATEGTTNEKLFFGSGTQLSVL.

In this sample, this clone turned up a few times. This rearrangement joins TRBV6-2 or TRBV6-3 to TRBJ2-1; possibly TRBD1 for D (5 bases). With 0 bases removed from V and 8 bases from J, the gap between germline ends came to 11 bases. CDR1 is MNHEY, CDR2 SVGEGT, per germline. The CDR3 covers 14 residues. CDR3 amino acids: CASSYSGVLDEQFF. CDR3 DNA: TGTGCCAGCAGTTACTCAGGGGTGTTGGATGAGCAGTTCTTC.

This clone has only a few counts. V gene TRBV5-1 combines with J gene TRBJ2-7; D may be TRBD1 (6 bases). The V and J ends lost 0 bases and 1 base respectively, with 11 bases between them. This CDR3 comprises 15 residues. Germline CDR1 reads SGHRS; CDR2 reads YFSETQ. In nucleotides, the CDR3 is TGCGCCAGCAGCTTGGAAGGGACACCATCCTACGAGCAGTACTTC. This translates into CASSLEGTPSYEQYF. The whole variable domain, remainder taken from reference TRBV5-1 and TRBJ2-7, is KAGVTQTPRYLIKTRGQQVTLSCSPISGHRSVSWYQQTPGQGLQFLFEYFSETQRNKGNFPGRFSGRQFSNSRSEMNVSTLELGDSALYLCASSLEGTPSYEQYFGPGTRLTVT.

This clone came up once. This chain joins TRBV10-3 and TRBJ2-1, with D possibly matching TRBD2 (5 bases). The germline V and J ends were trimmed by 5 bases and 6 bases, with 11 bases remaining between them. This CDR3 is built from 13 residues. In germline, CDR1 is ENHRY, CDR2 SYGVKD. The CDR3 DNA follows: TGTGCCATCAGTTCAAGCGGTTTCAATGAGCAGTTCTTC. Protein: CAISSSGFNEQFF.

This chain uses TRBV2 with TRBJ2-7, with TRBD2 matching over 7 bases. The V gene end was trimmed by 8 bases and the J gene end by 1 base; junction bases not matched to a gene: 14. There are 16 residues in the CDR3. The V gene's germline CDR1 is SNHLY and CDR2 FYNNEI. The CDR3 region is CASEMGVLADSYEQYF. In DNA form, the CDR3 reads TGTGCCAGCGAAATGGGCGTGCTAGCGGATTCCTACGAGCAGTACTTC.

The chain uses TRBV6-5 and TRBJ2-5; no clear D gene. Germline values: CDR1 MNHEY, CDR2 SVGAGI. The V end was cut by 5 bases, the J end by 5 bases, with 9 bases between. The CDR3 covers 12 residues. For the CDR3, the DNA is TGTGCCAGCAGTCCGGGTTGGGAGACCCAGTACTTC. Its translation: CASSPGWETQYF.

The genes are TRBV6-5 and TRBJ1-5; a weak D match, TRBD1 (5 bases). The CDR3 is 14 amino acids. The germline CDR1 and CDR2 sequences are MNHEY and SVGAGI. Trimming took 7 bases from V and 0 from J, leaving 10 bases between them. The CDR3 is CASNPGFSNQPQHF. As DNA, the CDR3 is TGTGCCAGCAACCCAGGGTTTAGCAATCAGCCCCAGCATTTT.

This chain connects TRBV12-3 or TRBV12-4 to TRBJ2-2, with D possibly matching TRBD1 (6 bases). Trimming pared 6 bases from V and 9 bases from J, leaving 11 bases between. This CDR3 is built from 12 residues. Here the CDR3 DNA reads TGTGCCAGCAGCGCAGGGGAGAGGGAGCTGTTTTTT. It translates to CASSAGERELFF.

The chain carries TRBV3-1 (or the pseudogene TRBV3-2) and TRBJ2-2; TRBD1 might be the D (5 bases). Per germline, CDR1 LGHDT and CDR2 YNNKEL (reference sequence). Trimming removed 1 base at V and 5 bases at J, with 5 bases between. CDR3 size: 13 residues. CDR3 in DNA: TGTGCCAGCAGCCAAGCAGGGACCGGGGAGCTGTTTTTT. Translation: CASSQAGTGELFF.

V is TRBV7-8 and J is TRBJ1-1; possibly TRBD1 for D (6 bases). In germline, CDR1 is SGHVS, CDR2 FQNEAQ. The CDR3 has 15 amino acids. Trimming removed 0 bases from V and 13 bases from J, with 21 bases in between. CDR3 coding DNA: TGTGCCAGCAGCTTAGCGCTGGCAGGGCAGGGGCTGGGTTTCTTT. As protein: CASSLALAGQGLGFF.

The V and J genes are TRBV19 and TRBJ1-5; D gene unclear. The V and J ends lost 4 bases and 7 bases respectively, with 8 bases between them. CDR1 LNHDA and CDR2 SQIVND come from the germline V gene (reference sequence). The CDR3 is 12 residues long. CDR3 loop: CASSTPRQPQHF. The CDR3, as DNA: TGTGCCAGTAGTACCCCTAGACAGCCCCAGCATTTT. Supplemented by reference TRBV19 and TRBJ1-5, the full variable domain reads DGGITQSPKYLFRKEGQNVTLSCEQNLNHDAMYWYRQDPGQGLRLIYYSQIVNDFQKGDIAEGYSVSREKKESFPLTVTSAQKNPTAFYLCASSTPRQPQHFGDGTRLSIL.

The V gene is TRBV5-1, the J gene TRBJ1-2; TRBD1 agrees at 8 bases. Germline V CDR1 and CDR2: SGHRS, YFSETQ. This CDR3 contains 13 residues. Trimming removed 5 bases from V and 8 bases from J; junction bases left unmatched: 8. The CDR3 nucleotides read TGCGCCAGCAGGGTGGACAGGGATGGCGGCTACACCTTC. Its translation: CASRVDRDGGYTF.